This T cell receptor (beta chain) was recovered during a study of PD-L1 blockade in urothelial cancer. Whole-study context: Bladder-origin urothelial cancer in males described about 85% of the 29 patients. Median T cell yield from blood was fewer than 150,000.

This clone is a singleton in its sample. Antigen specificity is unknown. Measured with immunoSEQ multiplex PCR; TCRdb has only the in-frame clones, and not every one. Of 70,000 to 95,000 clones listed, 80% to 90% are singletons. Described time point: pretreatment peripheral blood. The number of samples from each patient was between 1 and 8, taken pretreatment and on-treatment. CDR1 is SGHRS, CDR2 YFSETQ, per germline. Trimming stripped 0 bases from V and 4 bases from J, with 14 bases between. This CDR3 has 15 amino acids. Whole-study findings and limits: Lower pretreatment blood TCR clonality, under the median, predicted better survival, researchers reported.

The chain employs TRBV5-1 and TRBJ2-7; weak D call: TRBD2 (6 bases). The receptor comes from a woman older than 75 with urothelial cancer. The sample in question was PBMCs, obtained around atezolizumab (anti-PD-L1) treatment. The CDR3 here is CASSLGAGNIYEQYF. The CDR3 DNA sequence: TGCGCCAGCAGCTTGGGGGCGGGGAATATTTACGAGCAGTACTTC.